These 16 T cell receptor beta chains were sequenced from one sample in a study of radiotherapy plus CTLA-4 blockade in lung cancer. Some clones are missing from TCRdb's copy, which holds only in-frame ones; the method was immunoSEQ multiplex PCR. The table includes 50,000 to 65,000 clones, roughly four fifths detected once. The specimen comprised peripheral blood, sampled from a patient treated with radiotherapy plus ipilimumab. The receptors originated from a human donor with non-small cell lung cancer who had a complete response to radiotherapy plus ipilimumab.

This rearrangement joins TRBV5-1 to TRBJ1-4; D unclear. CDR1 and CDR2 from the germline V gene are SGHRS and YFSETQ. V was pared by 1 base and J by 6 bases, with 10 bases between. CDR3 length: 14 residues. The CDR3 bases are TGCGCCAGCAGCTTGCAGAGGGCTGATGAAAAACTGTTTTTT. This codes for CASSLQRADEKLFF.

The CDR3 spells CASSIAGSEETQYF. CDR3 DNA: TGTGCCAGCAGTATAGCGGGGTCAGAAGAGACCCAGTACTTC. V is TRBV27 and J is TRBJ2-5, with 8 nucleotides matching TRBD2. J was trimmed by 3 bases and V by 5 bases; bases with no gene match: 5. The germline CDR1 and CDR2 sequences are MNHEY and SMNVEV (reference sequence). The CDR3 extends over 14 amino acids.

The J gene is TRBJ1-2, the V gene TRBV4-3; no definite D call. V was trimmed by 0 bases and J by 1 base, leaving 3 bases between them. This CDR3 comprises 13 residues. CDR1 and CDR2 from the germline V gene are LGHNA and YSLEER. DNA of the CDR3: TGCGCCAGCAGCCAAGAACATAACTATGGCTACACCTTC. Protein product: CASSQEHNYGYTF.

V usage is TRBV5-1 and J usage is TRBJ2-1, with D perhaps matching TRBD2 (6 bases). Germline V gives CDR1 SGHRS, CDR2 YFSETQ. Between the trimmed V and J ends, which lost 0 bases and 4 bases, there was a span of 11 bases. The CDR3 extends over 15 amino acids. CDR3 amino acids: CASSLGGDVYNEQFF. CDR3 in DNA: TGCGCCAGCAGCTTGGGGGGGGACGTTTACAATGAGCAGTTCTTC.

This clone is a singleton in its sample. V usage is TRBV2 and J usage is TRBJ2-1, with TRBD2 as a possible D gene (5 bases). Trimming cost V 7 bases and J 3 bases, with 7 bases left between them. CDR1 is SNHLY and CDR2 is FYNNEI in the germline V gene. The CDR3 sequence is 12 residues long. CDR3 bases: TGTGCCAGCACGGGAAACTACAATGAGCAGTTCTTC. It codes for CASTGNYNEQFF. Drawing the rest from reference TRBV2 and TRBJ2-1, the complete variable domain is EPEVTQTPSHQVTQMGQEVILRCVPISNHLYFYWYRQILGQKVEFLVSFYNNEISEKSEIFDDQFSVERPDGSNFTLKIRSTKLEDSAMYFCASTGNYNEQFFGPGTRLTVL.

The count of this clone is one. CDR3 sequence: CASSPDAGSEQFF. In DNA, the CDR3 is TGTGCCAGCAGCCCTGATGCGGGGAGCGAGCAGTTCTTC. The V and J genes are TRBV5-4 and TRBJ2-1; possibly TRBD2 for D (6 bases). V lost 4 bases and J lost 10, with 15 bases in between. Germline loops: CDR1 SGHNT, CDR2 YYREEE (reference sequence). CDR3 size: 13 residues.

This sequence joins TRBV10-3 and TRBJ1-2; D is undetermined. The germline V and J ends were trimmed by 6 bases and 6 bases, with 8 bases remaining between them. Germline CDR1 and CDR2: ENHRY and SYGVKD. The CDR3 runs 11 residues. The CDR3 here is CAIREADGYTF. The CDR3 DNA reads TGTGCCATCAGAGAGGCGGATGGCTACACCTTC.

This sequence joins TRBV10-3 and TRBJ2-3; the D gene is possibly TRBD2 (5 bases). The CDR3 runs to 14 residues. With 0 bases removed from V and 3 bases from J, the gap between germline ends came to 7 bases. Germline-derived CDR1 and CDR2 are ENHRY and SYGVKD. CDR3 amino acids: CAISESRETDTQYF. Here the CDR3 DNA reads TGTGCCATCAGTGAGTCGAGGGAAACAGATACGCAGTATTTT.

V gene TRBV5-6 combines with J gene TRBJ2-7, with TRBD1 identical over 7 bases. CDR3 length equals 16 residues. The ends lost 4 bases at V and 0 bases at J; junction bases unmatched: 10. Germline V gene sequence: CDR1 SGHDT, CDR2 YYEEEE. The CDR3 loop is CASSLGGRGSSYEQYF. As DNA, the CDR3 is TGTGCCAGCAGCCTAGGGGGCAGGGGAAGCTCCTACGAGCAGTACTTC.

The rearrangement uses TRBV6-1 and TRBJ1-1; D remains unclear. CDR1 is MNHNS and CDR2 is SASEGT in the germline V gene. The CDR3 is 13 residues long. V lost 4 bases and J lost 2, with 8 bases in between. In DNA form, the CDR3 reads TGTGCCAGCAGTGCGGCGGGAAACACTGAAGCTTTCTTT. Translated, it gives CASSAAGNTEAFF.

The chain couples TRBV5-5 to TRBJ1-1, with D perhaps TRBD1 (5 bases). The V end was cut by 3 bases, the J end by 3 bases, with 12 bases between. This CDR3 has 14 residues. Germline CDR1 reads SGHKS; CDR2 reads YYEKEE (reference sequence). The CDR3 here is CASSSAQGYTEAFF. The CDR3 bases are TGTGCCAGCAGCTCAGCCCAGGGTTACACTGAAGCTTTCTTT.

The genes are TRBV25-1 and TRBJ2-7; TRBD1 matches at 8 bases. Germline trimming cut 4 bases from V and 2 bases from J; bases unmatched to any gene: 7. Germline V gene sequence: CDR1 MGHDK, CDR2 SYGVNS. The CDR3 length is 15 residues. The CDR3 reads CASSGRTGYPYEQYF. The CDR3 coding sequence is TGTGCCAGCAGTGGGCGGACAGGGTACCCCTACGAGCAGTACTTC.

The table lists this clone with a count of one. The chain employs TRBV6-1 and TRBJ1-3, with D perhaps TRBD1 (6 bases). Deletions cut 6 bases from V and 2 bases from J, with 8 bases between. This CDR3 comprises 13 residues. In germline, CDR1 is MNHNS, CDR2 SASEGT. In DNA, the CDR3 is TGTGCCAGCAGGGACAGTACTGGAAACACCATATATTTT. Translation: CASRDSTGNTIYF.

The genes are TRBV4-1 and TRBJ1-3; 7 bases line up with TRBD1. Germline CDR1 reads MGHRA; CDR2 reads YSYEKL. The junction had 7 bases not matched to a gene; V was cut back by 4 bases and J by 1 base. The CDR3 is 16 residues long. This chain's CDR3 is CASSPGGRLSGNTIYF. CDR3 sequence (DNA): TGCGCCAGCAGCCCAGGGGGGAGGTTATCTGGAAACACCATATATTTT.

Of note for this clone: One end of the junction does not line up with germline, which may come from a read error. The chain joins TRBV30 to TRBJ1-2; tentatively, D is TRBD1 (5 bases). Germline V gene lookup returns CDR1 GTSNPN and CDR2 SVGIG (reference sequence). The CDR3 loop spans 13 amino acids. CDR3 protein: CAGRAGVGYGYTF. DNA for the CDR3: TGTGCCGGGAGGGCGGGGGTGGGCTATGGCTACACCTTC.

The rearrangement links TRBV7-9 to TRBJ1-1; D gene uncertain. With 2 bases removed from V and 0 bases from J, the gap between germline ends came to 7 bases. Germline CDR1 SEHNR, CDR2 FQNEAQ (reference sequence). The CDR3 loop spans 14 amino acids. The chain's CDR3 is CASSLREMNTEAFF. The CDR3, as DNA: TGTGCCAGCAGCTTACGAGAGATGAACACTGAAGCTTTCTTT.